This TCR beta chain was documented in a study of identical twins. Study-wide points: Among beta out-of-frame sequences, excess sharing between twins appeared weaker. The study found that models underestimated out-of-frame TCR alpha sharing in monozygotic twins. With abundant cord blood beta clonotypes, insertions were fewer; memory repertoires showed no such pattern. Conclusions were based on cross-sectional statistical analysis, without following the same donors.

Trimming at V came to 4 bases and at J to 6 bases, leaving 8 bases not matched to a gene. The CDR3 is made up of 15 amino acids. Germline V gene data show CDR1 as DFQATT and CDR2 as SNEGSKA (reference sequence). This clonotype was counted only a few times. What it binds is unknown. TCRdb processed the 5' RACE reads anew with MiXCR; each CDR3 protein has one entry. This table has around 250,000 distinct CDR3 sequences, about 9% appearing once. These same records also appear under a second study, on yellow fever vaccine responses in identical twins.

This clonotype originated in a woman aged 18-30 years in good health. V gene TRBV20-1 combines with J gene TRBJ2-1; 11 nucleotides line up with TRBD2. The sequenced sample consisted of CD8+ T cells sorted from blood. CDR3 sequence: CSANEPGLAANEQFF. CDR3 DNA sequence: TGCAGTGCTAATGAACCGGGACTAGCGGCCAATGAGCAGTTCTTC.